This TCR beta chain was found in a study of blood T cell repertoires in COVID-19. Study summary: Collection of acute and convalescent COVID-19 samples took place in the United States, Italy and Spain. The cDNA or gDNA used as material had been derived from T cells, B-cell-depleted T cells, or PBMCs.

Trimming removed 5 bases at V and 1 base at J, with 15 bases between. Germline assignment: CDR1 SGHVS and CDR2 FQNEAQ. CDR3 length equals 15 residues. Under the authors' procedure: Quantification of nucleated cells was approximated via reference gene primer amplification. Clones were sequenced by immunoSEQ multiplex PCR, and TCRdb holds only the in-frame ones, with some missing. V, J and clone size are taken as reported in that table, and D and trimming were inferred from the DNA itself. The sample records roughly 40,000 clones, 65% to 90% being singletons. This clonotype was sampled from a man aged 35-49 years with active COVID-19. The chain links TRBV7-8 to TRBJ2-7, with a weak D call TRBD1 (6 bases). Sequenced input: peripheral blood. This chain's CDR3 is CASSQNTGSSYEQYF. The CDR3 region has the DNA TGTGCCAGCAGCCAAAATACAGGGTCTTCCTACGAGCAGTACTTC.